This T cell receptor (beta chain) stems from a study of T cell repertoires in cytomegalovirus infection. Study in general: Public TCR beta signatures were indicative of both CMV infection and a matching HLA type. Whole-study results and caveats: The ex vivo response was dominated by HLA-C-restricted CMV-specific TCR beta clonotypes. Based on cumulative public TCR beta family frequency, carriers of CMV plus the relevant HLA were identified.

MiXCR was run by TCRdb on the reads, yielding one entry per CDR3 protein. Here the sample spans approximately 130,000 distinct CDR3 sequences, roughly a quarter being singletons. CDR1 is SGHTA and CDR2 is FQGNSA in the germline V gene. CDR3 length: 14 residues. V lost 5 bases and J 2 bases, leaving 10 bases between the germline ends. The table lists this clonotype with many counts. The antigen is not known. V usage is TRBV7-2 and J usage is TRBJ1-3; no definite D call. Material for sequencing was PBMCs, sequenced either directly or after in vitro stimulation (not recorded which). This TCR was sampled from a human donor in good health (CMV status not recorded). Some clones in this sample may be carry-over from other donors' samples. This chain's CDR3 is CASSPLDAGNTIYF. The CDR3 DNA follows: TGTGCCAGCAGCCCTCTAGATGCTGGAAACACCATATATTTT.